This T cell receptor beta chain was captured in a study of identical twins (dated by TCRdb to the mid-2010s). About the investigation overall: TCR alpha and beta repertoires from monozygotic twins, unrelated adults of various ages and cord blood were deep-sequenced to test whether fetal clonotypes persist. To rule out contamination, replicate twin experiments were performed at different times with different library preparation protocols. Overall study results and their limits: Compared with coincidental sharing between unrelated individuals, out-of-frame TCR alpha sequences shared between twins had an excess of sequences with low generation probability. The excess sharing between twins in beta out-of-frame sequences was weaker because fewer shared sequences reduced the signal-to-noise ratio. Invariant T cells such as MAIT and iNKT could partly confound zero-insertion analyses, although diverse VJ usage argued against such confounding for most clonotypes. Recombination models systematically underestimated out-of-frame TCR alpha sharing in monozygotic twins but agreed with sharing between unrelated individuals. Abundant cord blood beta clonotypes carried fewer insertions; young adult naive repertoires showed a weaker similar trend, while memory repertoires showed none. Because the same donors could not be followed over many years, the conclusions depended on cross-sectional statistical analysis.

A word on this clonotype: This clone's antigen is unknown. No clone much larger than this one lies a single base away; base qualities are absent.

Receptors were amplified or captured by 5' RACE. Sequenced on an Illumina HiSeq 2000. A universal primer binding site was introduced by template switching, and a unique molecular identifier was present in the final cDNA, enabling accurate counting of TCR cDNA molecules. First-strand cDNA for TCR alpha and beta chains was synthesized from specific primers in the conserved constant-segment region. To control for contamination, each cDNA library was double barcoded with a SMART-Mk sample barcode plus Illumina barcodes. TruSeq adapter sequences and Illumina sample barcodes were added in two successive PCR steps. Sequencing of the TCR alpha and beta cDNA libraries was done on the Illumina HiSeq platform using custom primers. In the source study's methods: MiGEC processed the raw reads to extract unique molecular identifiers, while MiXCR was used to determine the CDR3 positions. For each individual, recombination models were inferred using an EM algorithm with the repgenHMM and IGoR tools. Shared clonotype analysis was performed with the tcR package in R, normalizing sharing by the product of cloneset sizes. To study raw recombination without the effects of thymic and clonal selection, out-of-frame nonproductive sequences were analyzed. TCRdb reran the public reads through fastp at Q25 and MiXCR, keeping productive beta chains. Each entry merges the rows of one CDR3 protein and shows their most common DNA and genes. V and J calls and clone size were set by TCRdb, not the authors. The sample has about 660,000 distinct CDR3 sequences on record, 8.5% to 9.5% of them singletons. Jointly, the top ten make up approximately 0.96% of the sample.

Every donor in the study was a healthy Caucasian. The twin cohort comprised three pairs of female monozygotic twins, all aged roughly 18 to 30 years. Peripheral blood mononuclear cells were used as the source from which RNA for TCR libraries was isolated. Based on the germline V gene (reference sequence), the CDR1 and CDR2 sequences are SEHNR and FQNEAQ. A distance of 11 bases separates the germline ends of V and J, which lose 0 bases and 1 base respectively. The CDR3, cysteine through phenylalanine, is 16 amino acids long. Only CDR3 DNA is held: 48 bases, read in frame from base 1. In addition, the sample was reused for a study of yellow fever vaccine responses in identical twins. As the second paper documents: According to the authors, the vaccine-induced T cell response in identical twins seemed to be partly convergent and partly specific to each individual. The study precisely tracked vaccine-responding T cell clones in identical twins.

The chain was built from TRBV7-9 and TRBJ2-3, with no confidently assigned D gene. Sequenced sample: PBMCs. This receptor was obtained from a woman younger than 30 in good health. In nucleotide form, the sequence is TGTGCCAGCAGCTTAGCGGGGAAGGGTGGCACAGATACGCAGTATTTT. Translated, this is CASSLAGKGGTDTQYF.